The clone carrying this TCR beta chain was observed a single time. The entry originates in a study of blood T cell repertoires in COVID-19. Overall study context: The origin of the acute and convalescent COVID-19 samples was the United States, Italy and Spain. T cells, B-cell-depleted T cells, or PBMCs provided the cDNA or gDNA that served as material.

Original handling: The authors estimated nucleated cell counts from reference gene primer amplification. Clones were sequenced by immunoSEQ multiplex PCR, and TCRdb holds only the in-frame ones, with some missing. The V and J calls and clone size are taken from that table; D and trimming were inferred from the DNA. Of fewer than 250,000 clones listed, 84% are singletons. The sequenced material came from peripheral blood. The receptor's source is a woman between 70 and 85 years old with active or convalescent COVID-19.

The DNA of the CDR3 is TGTGCCAGCAGCCGACAGGCAGACTTCTATGGCTACACCTTC. Translation gives CASSRQADFYGYTF. The V and J genes are TRBV6-5 and TRBJ1-2; tentative D call: TRBD1 (6 bases). Germline lookup yields CDR1 MNHEY and CDR2 SVGAGI. V was clipped by 6 bases and J by 4 bases, with 15 bases between them. The CDR3 sequence is 14 residues long.